This TCR beta chain was retrieved from a study of TIL therapy for anti-PD-1-resistant metastatic lung cancer. This was the immunoSEQ v3 assay. Sequencing depth was 1.5 million to 2 million read pairs for survey level, about 5-6 million for deep. Sequencing was performed with immunoSEQ multiplex PCR; in TCRdb, only in-frame clones are kept and a portion is missing. The data contain tens of thousands of clones, roughly 78% of them singletons. This sample's time point: pre-treatment sample, taken before nivolumab and TIL therapy. Stage 4 NSCLC adults joined between 2017 and January 2020. Germline V gives CDR1 SGHNT, CDR2 YYREEE (reference sequence). Deletions cut 4 bases from V and 13 bases from J, with 15 bases between. CDR3 length: 13 amino acids.

The sequencing here drew on blood, taken at baseline. This TCR came from a man in his sixties or seventies with non-small cell lung cancer. The gene calls are TRBV5-4 and TRBJ1-6; D might be TRBD1 (6 bases). The CDR3 sequence is CASSIGQSLPLHF. The CDR3 nucleotides are TGTGCCAGCAGCATCGGACAGTCTCTTCCCCTCCACTTT.